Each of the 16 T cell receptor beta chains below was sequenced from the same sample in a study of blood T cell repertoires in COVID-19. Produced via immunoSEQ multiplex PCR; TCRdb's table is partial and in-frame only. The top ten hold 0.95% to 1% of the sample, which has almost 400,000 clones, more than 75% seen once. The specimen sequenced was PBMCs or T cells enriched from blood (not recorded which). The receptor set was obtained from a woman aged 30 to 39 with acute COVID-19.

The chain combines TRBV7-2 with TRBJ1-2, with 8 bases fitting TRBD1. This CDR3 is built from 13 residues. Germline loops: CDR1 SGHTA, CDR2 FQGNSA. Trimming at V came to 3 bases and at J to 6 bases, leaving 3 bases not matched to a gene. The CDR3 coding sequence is TGTGCCAGCAGCTTGAACAGGGGGGATGGCTACACCTTC. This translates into CASSLNRGDGYTF.

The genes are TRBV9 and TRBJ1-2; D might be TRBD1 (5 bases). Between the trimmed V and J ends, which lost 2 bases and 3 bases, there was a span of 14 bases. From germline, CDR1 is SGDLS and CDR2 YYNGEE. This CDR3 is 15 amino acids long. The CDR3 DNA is TGTGCCAGCAGCGTCGGTGACAGTCTCCACTATGGCTACACCTTC. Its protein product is CASSVGDSLHYGYTF.

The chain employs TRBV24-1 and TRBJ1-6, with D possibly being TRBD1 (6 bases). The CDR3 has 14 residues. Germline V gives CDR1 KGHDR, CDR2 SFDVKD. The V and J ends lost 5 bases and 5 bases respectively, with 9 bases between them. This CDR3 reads CATSAYRDNSPLHF. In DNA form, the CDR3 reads TGTGCCACCAGTGCCTACAGGGATAATTCACCCCTCCACTTT.

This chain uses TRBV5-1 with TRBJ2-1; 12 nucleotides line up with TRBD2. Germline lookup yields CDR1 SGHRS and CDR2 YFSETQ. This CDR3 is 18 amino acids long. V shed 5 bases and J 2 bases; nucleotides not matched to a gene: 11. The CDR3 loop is CASRGTLAGGLTYNEQFF. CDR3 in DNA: TGCGCCAGCAGAGGTACCCTAGCGGGGGGGCTCACCTACAATGAGCAGTTCTTC.

CDR3 nucleotide sequence: TGTGCCTGGAGTGTATCGCGGGTTATGAACACTGAAGCTTTCTTT. This sequence encodes CAWSVSRVMNTEAFF. The genes are TRBV30 and TRBJ1-1; D remains unclear. Trimming left V 0 bases short and J 0 bases short, with 11 bases between. CDR3 size: 15 residues. Looked up from germline, CDR1 is GTSNPN and CDR2 is SVGIG (reference sequence).

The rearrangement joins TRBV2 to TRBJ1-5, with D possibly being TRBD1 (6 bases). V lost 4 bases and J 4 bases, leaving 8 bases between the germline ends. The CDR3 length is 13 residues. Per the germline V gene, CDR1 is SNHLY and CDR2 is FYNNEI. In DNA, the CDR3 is TGTGCCAGCAGTGCCAGGGGTAATCAGCCCCAGCATTTT. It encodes CASSARGNQPQHF.

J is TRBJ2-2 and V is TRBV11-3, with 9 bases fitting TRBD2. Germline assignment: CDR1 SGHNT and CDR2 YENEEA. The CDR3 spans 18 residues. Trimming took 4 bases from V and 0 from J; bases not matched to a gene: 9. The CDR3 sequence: CASSSTLAGSTNTGELFF. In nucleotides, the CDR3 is TGTGCCAGCAGCTCTACCCTAGCGGGGAGTACGAACACCGGGGAGCTGTTTTTT.

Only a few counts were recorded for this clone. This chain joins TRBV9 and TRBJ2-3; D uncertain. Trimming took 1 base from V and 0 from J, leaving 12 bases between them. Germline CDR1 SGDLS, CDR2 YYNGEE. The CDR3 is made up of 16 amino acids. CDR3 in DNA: TGTGCCAGCAGCGTAAGGAGCGCTACTAGCACAGATACGCAGTATTTT. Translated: CASSVRSATSTDTQYF.

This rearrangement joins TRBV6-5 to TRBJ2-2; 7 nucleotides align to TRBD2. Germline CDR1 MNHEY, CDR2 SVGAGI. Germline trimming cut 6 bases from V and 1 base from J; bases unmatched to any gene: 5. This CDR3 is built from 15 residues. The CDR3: CASRKLALNTGELFF. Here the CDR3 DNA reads TGTGCCAGCAGGAAACTAGCGCTGAACACCGGGGAGCTGTTTTTT.

Here the CDR3 reads CASTLREPHSSPLHF. The DNA for the CDR3 is TGTGCCAGCACCCTACGGGAACCCCACAGCTCACCCCTCCACTTT. The chain uses TRBV7-9 and TRBJ1-6; no reliable D call. V was cut by 7 bases and J by 10 bases, with 20 bases left in between. The CDR3 sequence is 15 residues long. Germline loops: CDR1 SEHNR, CDR2 FQNEAQ (reference sequence).

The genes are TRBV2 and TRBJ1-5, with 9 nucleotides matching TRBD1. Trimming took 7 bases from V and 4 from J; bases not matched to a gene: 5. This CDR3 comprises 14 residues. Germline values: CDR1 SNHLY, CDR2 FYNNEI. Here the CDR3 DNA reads TGTGCCAGCACCCTAGGACAGGGGAATCAGCCCCAGCATTTT. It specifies CASTLGQGNQPQHF.

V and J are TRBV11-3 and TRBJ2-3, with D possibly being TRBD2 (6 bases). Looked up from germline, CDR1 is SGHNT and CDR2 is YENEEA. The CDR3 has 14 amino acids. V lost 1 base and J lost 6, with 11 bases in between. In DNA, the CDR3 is TGTGCCAGCAGCTTAGGAACGGGGGTTGATACGCAGTATTTT. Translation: CASSLGTGVDTQYF.

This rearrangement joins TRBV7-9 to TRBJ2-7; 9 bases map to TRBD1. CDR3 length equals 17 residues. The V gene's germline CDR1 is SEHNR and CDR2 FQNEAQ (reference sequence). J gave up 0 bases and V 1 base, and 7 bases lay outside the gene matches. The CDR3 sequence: CASSLGKWDRASYEQYF. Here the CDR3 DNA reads TGTGCCAGCAGCTTAGGCAAATGGGACAGGGCCTCCTACGAGCAGTACTTC.

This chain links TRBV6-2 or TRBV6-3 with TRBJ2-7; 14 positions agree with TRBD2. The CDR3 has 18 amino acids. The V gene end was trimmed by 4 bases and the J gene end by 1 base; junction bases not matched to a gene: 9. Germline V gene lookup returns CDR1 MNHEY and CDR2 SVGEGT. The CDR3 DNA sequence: TGTGCCAGCAGTTCCCCCCGGAGACTAGCGGGGGGGTCCTACGAGCAGTACTTC. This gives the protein CASSSPRRLAGGSYEQYF.

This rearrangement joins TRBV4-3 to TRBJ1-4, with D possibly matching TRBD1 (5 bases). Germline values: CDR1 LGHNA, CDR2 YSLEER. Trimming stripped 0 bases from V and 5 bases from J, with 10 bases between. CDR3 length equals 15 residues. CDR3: CASSQDQGRNEKLFF. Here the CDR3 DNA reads TGCGCCAGCAGCCAAGATCAGGGCCGCAATGAAAAACTGTTTTTT.

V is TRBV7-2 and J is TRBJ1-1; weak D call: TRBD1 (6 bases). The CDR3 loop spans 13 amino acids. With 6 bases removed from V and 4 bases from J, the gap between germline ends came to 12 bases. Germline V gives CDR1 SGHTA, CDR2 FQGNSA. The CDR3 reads CASSHREITEAFF. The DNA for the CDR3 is TGTGCCAGCAGTCACAGGGAAATCACTGAAGCTTTCTTT.